This T cell receptor beta chain was recovered during a study of CD8 T cells in ankylosing spondylitis. Findings and limits, study-wide: It appeared that ankylosing spondylitis blood was characterized by a TCR beta motif of fewer than ten highly homologous variants.

There are a few counts of this clonotype. As yet, its antigen is unknown. One entry per CDR3 protein results from TCRdb running MiXCR on the 5' RACE reads. Among about 390,000 distinct CDR3 sequences listed, around 22% were seen once. This CDR3 spans 13 amino acids. In germline, CDR1 is DFQATT, CDR2 SNEGSKA (reference sequence). The chain carries TRBV20-1 and TRBJ2-3, with D perhaps being TRBD1 or TRBD2 (5 bases each). This clonotype originated in a male donor with ankylosing spondylitis. The sequenced material came from blood, either unsorted or a sorted T cell fraction (not recorded which). CDR3 DNA sequence: TGCAGCCCGCCCGGGGCCTGTAGAGATACGCAGTATTTT. This codes for CSPPGACRDTQYF.